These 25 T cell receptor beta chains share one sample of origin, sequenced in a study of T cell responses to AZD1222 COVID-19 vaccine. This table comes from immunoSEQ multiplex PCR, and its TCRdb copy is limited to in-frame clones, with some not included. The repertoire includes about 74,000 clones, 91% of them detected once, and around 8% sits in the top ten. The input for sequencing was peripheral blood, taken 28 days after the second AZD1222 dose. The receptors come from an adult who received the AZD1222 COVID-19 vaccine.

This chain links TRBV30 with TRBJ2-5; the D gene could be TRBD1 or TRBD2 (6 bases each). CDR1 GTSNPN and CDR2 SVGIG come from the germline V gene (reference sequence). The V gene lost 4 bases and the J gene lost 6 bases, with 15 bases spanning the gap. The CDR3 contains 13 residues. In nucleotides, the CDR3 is TGTGCCTGGACGGGACTTCAGGGGCAGACCCAGTACTTC. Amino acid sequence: CAWTGLQGQTQYF.

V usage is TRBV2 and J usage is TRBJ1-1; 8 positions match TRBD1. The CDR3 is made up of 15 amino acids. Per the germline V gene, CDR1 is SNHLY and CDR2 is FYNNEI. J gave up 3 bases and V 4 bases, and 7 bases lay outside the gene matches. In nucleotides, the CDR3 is TGTGCCAGCAGTGCAGGGGGCGGGAGCGACACTGAAGCTTTCTTT. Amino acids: CASSAGGGSDTEAFF.

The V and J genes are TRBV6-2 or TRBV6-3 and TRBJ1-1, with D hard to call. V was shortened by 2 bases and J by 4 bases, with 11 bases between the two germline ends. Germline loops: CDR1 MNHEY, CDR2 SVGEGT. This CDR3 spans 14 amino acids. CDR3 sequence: CASSYVTIGTEAFF. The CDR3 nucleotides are TGTGCCAGCAGTTACGTGACAATCGGCACTGAAGCTTTCTTT.

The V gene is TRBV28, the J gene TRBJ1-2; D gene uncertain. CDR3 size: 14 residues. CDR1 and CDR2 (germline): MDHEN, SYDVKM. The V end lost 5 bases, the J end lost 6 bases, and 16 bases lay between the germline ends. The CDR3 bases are TGTGCCAGCAGTGGCAGGACGCAAGGAAATGGCTACACCTTC. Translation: CASSGRTQGNGYTF.

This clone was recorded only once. DNA of the CDR3: TGTGCCAGTACTAGGAGCGGGCCCAATGAGCAGTTCTTC. Its protein product is CASTRSGPNEQFF. The chain uses TRBV6-5 and TRBJ2-1; a weak D match, TRBD2 (6 bases). There are 13 residues in the CDR3. Germline CDR1 MNHEY, CDR2 SVGAGI. Trimming pared 9 bases from V and 6 bases from J, leaving 15 bases between.

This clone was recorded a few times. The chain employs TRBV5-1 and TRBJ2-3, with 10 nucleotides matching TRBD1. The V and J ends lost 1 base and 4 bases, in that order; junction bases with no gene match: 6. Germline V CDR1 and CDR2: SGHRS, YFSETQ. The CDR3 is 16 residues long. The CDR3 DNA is TGCGCCAGCAGCTTGTCCGGGACAGGGGATCCAGATACGCAGTATTTT. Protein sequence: CASSLSGTGDPDTQYF.

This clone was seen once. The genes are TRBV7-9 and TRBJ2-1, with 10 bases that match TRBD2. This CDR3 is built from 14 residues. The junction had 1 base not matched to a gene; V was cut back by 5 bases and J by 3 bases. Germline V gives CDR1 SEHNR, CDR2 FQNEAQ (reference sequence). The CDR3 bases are TGTGCCAGCAGCCCTAGCGGGAGCTACAATGAGCAGTTCTTC. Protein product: CASSPSGSYNEQFF.

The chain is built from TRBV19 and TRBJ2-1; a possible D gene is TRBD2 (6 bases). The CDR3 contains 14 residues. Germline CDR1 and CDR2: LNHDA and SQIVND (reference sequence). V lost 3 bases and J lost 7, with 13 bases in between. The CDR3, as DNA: TGTGCCAGTAGTATGGGGACTTCGGGGAATGAGCAGTTCTTC. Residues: CASSMGTSGNEQFF.

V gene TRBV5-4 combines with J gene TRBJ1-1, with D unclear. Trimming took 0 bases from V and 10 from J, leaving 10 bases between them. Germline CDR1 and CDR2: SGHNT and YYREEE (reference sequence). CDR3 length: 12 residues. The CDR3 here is CASSLGRLRAFF. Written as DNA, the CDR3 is TGTGCCAGCAGCTTGGGCAGGTTAAGAGCTTTCTTT.

The CDR3 coding sequence is TGCAGCGTTGAACCGGGAGAGACCCAGTACTTC. It is translated as CSVEPGETQYF. This chain links TRBV29-1 with TRBJ2-5; D remains ambiguous. Trimming left V 2 bases short and J 4 bases short, with 5 bases between. Germline CDR1 SQVTM, CDR2 ANQGSEA. The length of the CDR3 is 11 residues.

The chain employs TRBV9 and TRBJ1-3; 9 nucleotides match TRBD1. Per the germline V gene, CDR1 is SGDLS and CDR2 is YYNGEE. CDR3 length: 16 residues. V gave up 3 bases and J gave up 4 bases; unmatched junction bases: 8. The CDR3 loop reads CASSDSGTGKGNTIYF. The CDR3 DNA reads TGTGCCAGCAGCGACTCCGGGACAGGGAAAGGAAACACCATATATTTT.

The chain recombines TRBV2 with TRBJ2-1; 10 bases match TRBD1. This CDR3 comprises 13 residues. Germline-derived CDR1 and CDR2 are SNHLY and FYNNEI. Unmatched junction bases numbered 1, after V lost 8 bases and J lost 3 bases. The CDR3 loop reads CASGDRGYNEQFF. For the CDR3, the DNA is TGTGCCAGCGGGGACAGGGGCTACAATGAGCAGTTCTTC.

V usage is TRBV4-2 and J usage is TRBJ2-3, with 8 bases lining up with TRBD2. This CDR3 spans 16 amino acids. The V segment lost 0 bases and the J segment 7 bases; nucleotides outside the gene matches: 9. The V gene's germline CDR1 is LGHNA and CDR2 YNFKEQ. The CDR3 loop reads CASSQDSGNPSYTQYF. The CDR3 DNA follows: TGTGCCAGCAGCCAAGATAGCGGGAATCCCTCTTATACGCAGTATTTT.

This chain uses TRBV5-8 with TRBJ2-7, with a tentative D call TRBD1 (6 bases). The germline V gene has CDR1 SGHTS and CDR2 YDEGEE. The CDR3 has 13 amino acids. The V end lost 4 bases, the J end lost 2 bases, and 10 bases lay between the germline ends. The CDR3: CASSMDSTYEQYF. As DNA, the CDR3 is TGTGCCAGCAGCATGGACAGCACCTACGAGCAGTACTTC.

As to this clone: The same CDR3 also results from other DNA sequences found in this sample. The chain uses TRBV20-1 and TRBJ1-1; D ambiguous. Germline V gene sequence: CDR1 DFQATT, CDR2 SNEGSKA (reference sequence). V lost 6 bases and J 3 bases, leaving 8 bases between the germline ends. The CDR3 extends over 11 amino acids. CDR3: CSARRDTEAFF. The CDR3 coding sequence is TGCAGTGCCCGGAGGGACACTGAAGCTTTCTTT.

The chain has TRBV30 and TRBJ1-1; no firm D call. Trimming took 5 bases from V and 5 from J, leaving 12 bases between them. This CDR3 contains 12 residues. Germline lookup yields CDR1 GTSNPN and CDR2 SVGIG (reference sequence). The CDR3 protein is CAWSAPRTEAFF. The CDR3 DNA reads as TGTGCCTGGTCGGCCCCACGGACTGAAGCTTTCTTT.

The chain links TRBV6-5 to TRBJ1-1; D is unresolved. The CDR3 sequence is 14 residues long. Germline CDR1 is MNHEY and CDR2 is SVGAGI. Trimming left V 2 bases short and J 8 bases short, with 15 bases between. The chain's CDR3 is CASSYQRSVAEAFF. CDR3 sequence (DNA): TGTGCCAGCAGTTACCAACGGAGTGTCGCCGAAGCTTTCTTT.

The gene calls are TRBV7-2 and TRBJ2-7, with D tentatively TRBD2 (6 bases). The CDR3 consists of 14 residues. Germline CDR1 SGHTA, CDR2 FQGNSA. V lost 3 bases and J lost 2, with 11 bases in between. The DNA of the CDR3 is TGTGCCAGCAGCTTTGATAGCGGACCCTACGAGCAGTACTTC. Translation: CASSFDSGPYEQYF.

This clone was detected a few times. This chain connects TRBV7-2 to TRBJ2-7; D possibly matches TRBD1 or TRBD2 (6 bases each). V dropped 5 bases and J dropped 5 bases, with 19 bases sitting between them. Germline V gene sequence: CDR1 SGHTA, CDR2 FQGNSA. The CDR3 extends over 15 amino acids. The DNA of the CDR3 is TGTGCCAGCAGCCCTGGGGGGCCCAGACGGGACGAGCAGTACTTC. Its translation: CASSPGGPRRDEQYF.

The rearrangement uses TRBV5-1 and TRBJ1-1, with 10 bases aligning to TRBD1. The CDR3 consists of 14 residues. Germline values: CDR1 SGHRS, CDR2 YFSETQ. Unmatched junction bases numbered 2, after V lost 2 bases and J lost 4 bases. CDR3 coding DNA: TGCGCCAGCAGCTTCCGGGACAGGGGCACTGAAGCTTTCTTT. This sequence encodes CASSFRDRGTEAFF.

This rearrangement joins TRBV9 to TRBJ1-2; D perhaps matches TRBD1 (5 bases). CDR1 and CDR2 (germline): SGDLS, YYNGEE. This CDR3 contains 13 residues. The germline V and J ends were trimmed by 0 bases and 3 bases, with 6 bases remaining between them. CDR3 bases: TGTGCCAGCAGCGTAGGGACACACTATGGCTACACCTTC. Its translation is CASSVGTHYGYTF.

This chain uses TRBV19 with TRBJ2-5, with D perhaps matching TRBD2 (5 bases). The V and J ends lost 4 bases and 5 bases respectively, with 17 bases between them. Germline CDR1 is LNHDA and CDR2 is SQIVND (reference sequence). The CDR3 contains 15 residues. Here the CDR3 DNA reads TGTGCCAGTAGTAAGAGTCCCATTGGCGGGGAGACCCAGTACTTC. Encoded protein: CASSKSPIGGETQYF.

CDR3 nucleotides: TGTGCCAGCAGCCCCACGGACAGCCTGAGCTCCTATAATTCACCCCTCCACTTT. It translates to CASSPTDSLSSYNSPLHF. The V and J genes are TRBV5-5 and TRBJ1-6, with D possibly matching TRBD1 (6 bases). CDR1 is SGHKS and CDR2 is YYEKEE in the germline V gene (reference sequence). The CDR3 covers 18 residues. Trimming pared 4 bases from V and 0 bases from J, leaving 17 bases between.

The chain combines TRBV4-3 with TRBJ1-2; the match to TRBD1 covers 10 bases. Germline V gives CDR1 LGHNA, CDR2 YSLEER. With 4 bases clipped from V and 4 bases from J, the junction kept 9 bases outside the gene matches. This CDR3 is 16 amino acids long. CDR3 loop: CASSPTPGQGSYGYTF. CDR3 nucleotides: TGCGCCAGCAGCCCAACTCCGGGACAGGGGAGCTATGGCTACACCTTC.

The CDR3 spells CASSSRTSEAFF. As DNA, the CDR3 is TGTGCCAGCAGCTCGCGGACCTCTGAAGCTTTCTTT. This chain uses TRBV7-3 with TRBJ1-1; D call uncertain. CDR1 is SGHTA and CDR2 is FQGTGA in the germline V gene. With 4 bases removed from V and 6 bases from J, the gap between germline ends came to 9 bases. This CDR3 contains 12 residues. The whole variable domain, remainder taken from reference TRBV7-3 and TRBJ1-1, is GAGVSQTPSNKVTEKGKYVELRCDPISGHTALYWYRQSLGQGPEFLIYFQGTGAADDSGLPNDRFFAVRPEGSVSTLKIQRTERGDSAVYLCASSSRTSEAFFGQGTRLTVV.